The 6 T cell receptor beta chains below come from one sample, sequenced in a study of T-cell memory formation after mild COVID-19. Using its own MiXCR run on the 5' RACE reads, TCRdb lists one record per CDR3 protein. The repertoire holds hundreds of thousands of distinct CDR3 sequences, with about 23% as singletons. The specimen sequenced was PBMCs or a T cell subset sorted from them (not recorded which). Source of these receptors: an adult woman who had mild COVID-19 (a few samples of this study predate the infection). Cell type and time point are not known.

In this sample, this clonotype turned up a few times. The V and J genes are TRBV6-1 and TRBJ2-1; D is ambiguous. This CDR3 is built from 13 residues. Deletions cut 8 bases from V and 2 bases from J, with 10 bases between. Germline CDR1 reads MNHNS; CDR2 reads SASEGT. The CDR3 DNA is TGTGCCAGCCATTATAGGACCTACAATGAGCAGTTCTTC. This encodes CASHYRTYNEQFF.

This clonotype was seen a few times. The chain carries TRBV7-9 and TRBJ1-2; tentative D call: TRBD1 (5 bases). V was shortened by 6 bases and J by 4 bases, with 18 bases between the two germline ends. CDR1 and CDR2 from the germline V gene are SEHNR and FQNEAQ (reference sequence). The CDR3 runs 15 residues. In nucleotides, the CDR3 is TGTGCCAGCAGACCAACAGGACCCCCCTCCTATGGCTACACCTTC. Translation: CASRPTGPPSYGYTF.

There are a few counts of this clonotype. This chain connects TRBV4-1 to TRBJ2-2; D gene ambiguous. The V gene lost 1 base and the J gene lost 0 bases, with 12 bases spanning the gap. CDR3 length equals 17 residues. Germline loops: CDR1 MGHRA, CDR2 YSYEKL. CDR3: CASSQGKSRTNTGELFF. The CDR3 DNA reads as TGCGCCAGCAGCCAAGGAAAGTCCAGAACGAACACCGGGGAGCTGTTTTTT.

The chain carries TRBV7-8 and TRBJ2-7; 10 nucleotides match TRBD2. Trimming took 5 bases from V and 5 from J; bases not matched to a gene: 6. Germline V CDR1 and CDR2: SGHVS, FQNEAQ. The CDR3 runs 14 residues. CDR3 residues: CASSAGTSADEQYF. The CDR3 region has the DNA TGTGCCAGCAGCGCCGGGACTAGCGCGGACGAGCAGTACTTC.

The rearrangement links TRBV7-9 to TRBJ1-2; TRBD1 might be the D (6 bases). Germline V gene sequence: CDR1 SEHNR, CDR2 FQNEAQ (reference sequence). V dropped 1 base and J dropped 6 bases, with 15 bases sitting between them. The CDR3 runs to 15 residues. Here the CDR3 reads CASSLEAVGADGYTF. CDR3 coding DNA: TGTGCCAGCAGCTTAGAGGCGGTGGGGGCGGATGGCTACACCTTC.

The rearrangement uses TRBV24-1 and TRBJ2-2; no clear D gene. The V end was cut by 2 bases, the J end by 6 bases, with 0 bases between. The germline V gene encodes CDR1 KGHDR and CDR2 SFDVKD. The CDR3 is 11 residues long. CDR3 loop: CATSDSGELFF. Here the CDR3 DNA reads TGTGCCACCAGTGATTCCGGGGAGCTGTTTTTT.